This is a list of T cell receptor beta chains from one sample in a study of cytomegalovirus exposure and HLA in healthy donors. Clones were sequenced by immunoSEQ multiplex PCR, and TCRdb holds only the in-frame ones, with some missing. The table has about 130,000 clones, 75% to 80% seen once. The sequenced sample consisted of PBMCs. The receptors originated from a middle-aged man in good health and CMV-seronegative. CDR3s include the opening cysteine and the closing phenylalanine or tryptophan. The D gene is left open where the match is weak. Clone size is not always given. Where it is, it says once, few, many or a class for expanded clones.

v_gene,d_gene,abundance,j_gene,CDR3nt,CDR3aa
TRBV6-6,-,-,TRBJ2-7,TGTGCCAGCAGTCCCGCTGACAGAGGTTACGAGCAGTACTTC,CASSPADRGYEQYF
TRBV7-9,TRBD1,-,TRBJ1-6,TGTTCCAGCAGCGTATCAGGGGGAGCCAATTATTCACCCCTCCACTTT,CSSSVSGGANYSPLHF
TRBV10-3,-,-,TRBJ1-1,TGTGCCATCAGTGAGTCCGGAGGGGTCCACACTGAAGCTTTCTTT,CAISESGGVHTEAFF
TRBV10-3,-,-,TRBJ2-3,TGTGCCATCAGTGACCCGACAGGCTCCGATTACCAGTTAGTCGCAGATACGCAGTATTTT,CAISDPTGSDYQLVADTQYF
TRBV30,TRBD1,-,TRBJ2-7,TGTGCCTGGAGTGAGGGGGCGTCAGCTCTGTACTTC,CAWSEGASALYF
TRBV5-4,-,-,TRBJ2-5,TGTGCCAGCAGCTTTTTTACTAGCCGGGAGACCCAGTACTTC,CASSFFTSRETQYF
TRBV6-1,-,few,TRBJ1-2,TGTGCCAGCAGCGCTGGTGGGCCGTACGGCTACACCTTC,CASSAGGPYGYTF
TRBV6-5,-,-,TRBJ1-2,TGTGCCAGCAGTCGCGTCAGAGGATATGGCTACACCTTC,CASSRVRGYGYTF
TRBV5-4,-,-,TRBJ2-3,TGTGCCAGCAGCCTACTATCTACGCAGTATTTT,CASSLLSTQYF
TRBV4-3,-,-,TRBJ2-3,TGCGCCAGCAGCCAATTCCTAGGAGGTACGGATACGCAGTATTTT,CASSQFLGGTDTQYF
TRBV18,TRBD2,-,TRBJ2-5,TGTGCCAGCTCACCACGGACTAGCGGGGGAGAGACCCAGTACTTC,CASSPRTSGGETQYF
TRBV7-3,TRBD1,-,TRBJ1-2,TGTGCCAGCAGCCCAGGACAGGGAGGCTACACCTTC,CASSPGQGGYTF
TRBV30,-,-,TRBJ2-1,TGTGCCTGGACCACTCCCAAGGAGCAGTTCTTC,CAWTTPKEQFF
TRBV7-3,-,once,TRBJ1-3,TGTGCCAGCAGCTTAACCGGGGGCTCTGGAAACACCATATATTTT,CASSLTGGSGNTIYF
TRBV4-3,-,few,TRBJ1-1,TGCGCCAGCAGCCAAGATTTACGGGAGAACACTGAAGCTTTCTTT,CASSQDLRENTEAFF
TRBV7-2,TRBD1,-,TRBJ1-1,TGTGCCAGCAGACCAGGGGGCACTGAAGCTTTCTTT,CASRPGGTEAFF
TRBV5-1,-,-,TRBJ1-6,TGCGCCAGCAGCGATACCACGGGGAACTATAATTCACCCCTCCACTTT,CASSDTTGNYNSPLHF
TRBV6-1,-,-,TRBJ2-4,TGTGCCAGCAGCGGTACCAAAAACAGTCAGTACTTC,CASSGTKNSQYF
TRBV27,TRBD1,few,TRBJ2-2,TGTGCCAGTACGGACAGGGGTTTCTCCGGGGAGCTGTTTTTT,CASTDRGFSGELFF
TRBV5-1,TRBD1,-,TRBJ2-5,TGCGCCAGCAGCTGGGGACAGGGAATAGAGACCCAGTACTTC,CASSWGQGIETQYF
TRBV4-3,-,once,TRBJ2-3,TGCGCCAGCAGCCAAGAATGGCTCAGAAGCACAGATACGCAGTATTTT,CASSQEWLRSTDTQYF
TRBV14,TRBD2,-,TRBJ2-7,TGTGCCAGCAGCCTAAGACTAGCGCAGTACGAGCAGTACTTC,CASSLRLAQYEQYF
TRBV30,-,-,TRBJ2-1,TGTGCCTGGAGTGCGAGCTCCTACAATGAGCAGTTCTTC,CAWSASSYNEQFF
TRBV2,-,-,TRBJ1-6,TGTGCCGTTCGGACAGCGAATTCACCCCTCCACTTT,CAVRTANSPLHF
TRBV27,TRBD1,-,TRBJ2-1,TGTGCCAGCAGTTTGTCAGGGGGTGAGCAGTTCTTC,CASSLSGGEQFF
TRBV6-1,-,-,TRBJ1-5,TGTGCCAGCACGTACGGGGGGAGCAATCAGCCCCAGCATTTT,CASTYGGSNQPQHF
TRBV28,TRBD1,once,TRBJ2-7,TGTGCCAGCAGTTTTGATACAGGGGCCTACGAGCAGTACTTC,CASSFDTGAYEQYF
TRBV11-2,-,-,TRBJ1-4,TGTGCCAGCAGCTTGCCGGGACAACATAATGAAAAACTGTTTTTT,CASSLPGQHNEKLFF
TRBV6-6,TRBD1,few,TRBJ1-5,TGTGCCAGCAGTCCCGACAGGGGCAATCAGCCCCAGCATTTT,CASSPDRGNQPQHF
TRBV7-6,TRBD2,-,TRBJ2-2,TGTGCCAGCTCCGTGGTGCTAGCGGGGGAACGGAGCACCGGGGAGCTGTTTTTT,CASSVVLAGERSTGELFF
TRBV9,-,-,TRBJ2-7,TGTGCCAGCAGCAAGACTTATTTTGGGCAGTACTTC,CASSKTYFGQYF
TRBV11-3,TRBD2,once,TRBJ2-3,TGTGCCAGCAGCTCCGGGACTACCTACACAGATACGCAGTATTTT,CASSSGTTYTDTQYF
TRBV12-5,-,-,TRBJ2-5,TGTGCTAGTGGGGCGGGGCTAGCAGTGGAGACCCAGTACTTC,CASGAGLAVETQYF
TRBV6-6,-,few,TRBJ1-4,TGTGCCAGCAGTCTTCGGGGTATCAGCGTTAATGAAAAACTGTTTTTT,CASSLRGISVNEKLFF
TRBV6-1,-,once,TRBJ2-3,TGTGCCAGCAGGAGGACACAACGAACAGATACGCAGTATTTT,CASRRTQRTDTQYF
TRBV5-1,TRBD1,once,TRBJ1-5,TGCGCCAGCAGCGTGGACAGGGCTCAGCCCCAGCATTTT,CASSVDRAQPQHF
TRBV7-3,-,-,TRBJ2-7,TGTGCCAGCAGCAAAGGGGGCGAGCAGTACTTC,CASSKGGEQYF